A selection of T cell receptor beta chains follows, all from one sample in a study of CD8+CD57+ T cells in acquired aplastic anemia. In TCRdb, the reads were re-called with MiXCR into one record per CDR3 protein. The table shows around 80,000 distinct CDR3 sequences, with roughly three quarters occurring only once. Sequencing used sorted CD4+, CD8+, or CD8+CD57+ T cells (not recorded which) from PBMCs. These receptors originate from a human donor with aplastic anemia. Each CDR3 is given with its conserved first and last residue. Each record gives: D gene, V gene, clone size, J gene, CDR3 protein, CDR3 DNA. A D gene is named only where the DNA matches it firmly. Clone size is not always given. Where it is, it says once, few, many or a class for expanded clones.

d_gene: TRBD2; v_gene: TRBV2; abundance: NA; j_gene: TRBJ2-1; CDR3aa: CASSVAVESGGFYNEQFF; CDR3nt: TGTGCCAGCAGTGTAGCCGTCGAGAGCGGGGGGTTTTACAATGAGCAGTTCTTC
d_gene: NA; v_gene: TRBV20-1; abundance: NA; j_gene: TRBJ2-7; CDR3aa: CSASGHLGSEQYF; CDR3nt: TGCAGTGCTTCGGGACATCTAGGGTCCGAGCAGTACTTC
d_gene: TRBD2; v_gene: TRBV29-1; abundance: NA; j_gene: TRBJ2-7; CDR3aa: CSVNLGTSSYEQYF; CDR3nt: TGCAGCGTCAACCTCGGGACTAGCTCCTACGAGCAGTACTTC
d_gene: NA; v_gene: TRBV29-1; abundance: once; j_gene: TRBJ1-3; CDR3aa: CSVEAPGNTIYF; CDR3nt: TGCAGCGTTGAGGCTCCTGGAAACACCATATATTTT
d_gene: TRBD1; v_gene: TRBV27; abundance: NA; j_gene: TRBJ2-7; CDR3aa: CASSWGQGAYEQYF; CDR3nt: TGTGCCAGCAGTTGGGGACAGGGGGCATACGAGCAGTACTTC
d_gene: NA; v_gene: TRBV9; abundance: many; j_gene: TRBJ1-2; CDR3aa: CASSAFGEGYTF; CDR3nt: TGTGCCAGCAGCGCCTTCGGGGAAGGCTACACCTTC
d_gene: NA; v_gene: TRBV11-2; abundance: NA; j_gene: TRBJ2-1; CDR3aa: CASSLAYGRDQFF; CDR3nt: TGTGCCAGCAGCTTAGCGTACGGGCGGGACCAGTTCTTC
d_gene: NA; v_gene: TRBV7-2; abundance: NA; j_gene: TRBJ2-5; CDR3aa: CASSLIAGGQGKTQYF; CDR3nt: TGTGCCAGCAGCTTAATCGCGGGTGGCCAGGGAAAGACCCAGTACTTC
d_gene: NA; v_gene: TRBV7-2; abundance: NA; j_gene: TRBJ2-7; CDR3aa: CASSQGGSEQYF; CDR3nt: TGTGCCAGCAGCCAGGGTGGCAGCGAGCAGTACTTC
d_gene: NA; v_gene: TRBV2; abundance: NA; j_gene: TRBJ2-7; CDR3aa: CASSVQLEGEQYF; CDR3nt: TGTGCCAGCAGTGTCCAACTTGAGGGAGAGCAGTACTTC
d_gene: NA; v_gene: TRBV20-1; abundance: NA; j_gene: TRBJ2-1; CDR3aa: CSARASDYNEQFF; CDR3nt: TGCAGTGCTAGGGCTAGCGACTACAATGAGCAGTTCTTC
d_gene: TRBD1; v_gene: TRBV29-1; abundance: NA; j_gene: TRBJ2-1; CDR3aa: CSAVEQGGGHNEQFF; CDR3nt: TGCAGCGCTGTAGAACAGGGGGGTGGGCACAATGAGCAGTTCTTC
d_gene: NA; v_gene: TRBV9; abundance: many; j_gene: TRBJ2-3; CDR3aa: CASSRREDTQYF; CDR3nt: TGTGCCAGCAGCCGCCGTGAGGATACGCAGTATTTT
d_gene: NA; v_gene: TRBV19; abundance: NA; j_gene: TRBJ2-7; CDR3aa: CASSGTYYEQYF; CDR3nt: TGTGCCAGTAGCGGGACTTACTACGAGCAGTACTTC
d_gene: TRBD1; v_gene: TRBV7-9; abundance: NA; j_gene: TRBJ2-7; CDR3aa: CASSFGGQAASEQYF; CDR3nt: TGTGCCAGCAGCTTTGGGGGACAGGCAGCGTCCGAGCAGTACTTC
d_gene: TRBD2; v_gene: TRBV20-1; abundance: NA; j_gene: TRBJ2-1; CDR3aa: CSATGLADYNEQFF; CDR3nt: TGCAGTGCTACGGGACTAGCGGACTACAATGAGCAGTTCTTC
d_gene: NA; v_gene: TRBV7-2; abundance: NA; j_gene: TRBJ2-1; CDR3aa: CASSLGGGHFNEQFF; CDR3nt: TGTGCCAGCAGCTTAGGGGGGGGGCACTTCAATGAGCAGTTCTTC
d_gene: TRBD1; v_gene: TRBV15; abundance: NA; j_gene: TRBJ2-7; CDR3aa: CATSGRQGQAEQYF; CDR3nt: TGTGCCACCAGCGGGAGACAGGGTCAGGCCGAGCAGTACTTC
d_gene: NA; v_gene: TRBV7-3; abundance: NA; j_gene: TRBJ1-3; CDR3aa: CASSFRYSYF; CDR3nt: TGTGCCAGCAGCTTCCGGTACTCATATTTT
d_gene: NA; v_gene: TRBV20-1; abundance: NA; j_gene: TRBJ2-5; CDR3aa: CSASRPERETQYF; CDR3nt: TGCAGTGCTAGTCGCCCAGAGAGGGAGACCCAGTACTTC
d_gene: TRBD1; v_gene: TRBV19; abundance: once; j_gene: TRBJ1-2; CDR3aa: CASSRKYSGQLNYGYTF; CDR3nt: TGTGCCAGTAGTAGAAAATATTCGGGACAGCTGAACTATGGCTACACCTTC
d_gene: TRBD1; v_gene: TRBV7-9; abundance: NA; j_gene: TRBJ2-3; CDR3aa: CAAQGLADTQYF; CDR3nt: TGTGCAGCACAGGGGCTTGCCGATACGCAGTATTTT
d_gene: NA; v_gene: TRBV7-9; abundance: NA; j_gene: TRBJ2-1; CDR3aa: CASSPPVGYEQFF; CDR3nt: TGTGCCAGCAGCCCGCCCGTGGGCTATGAGCAGTTCTTC
d_gene: NA; v_gene: TRBV7-6; abundance: NA; j_gene: TRBJ1-5; CDR3aa: CASSFGGDQPQHF; CDR3nt: TGTGCCAGCAGCTTTGGTGGGGATCAGCCCCAGCATTTT
d_gene: NA; v_gene: TRBV10-3; abundance: NA; j_gene: TRBJ1-2; CDR3aa: CAISRTDGYTF; CDR3nt: TGTGCCATCAGTCGGACAGATGGCTACACCTTC
d_gene: NA; v_gene: TRBV10-1; abundance: NA; j_gene: TRBJ2-5; CDR3aa: CASSDRLDREETQYF; CDR3nt: TGCGCCAGCAGTGATCGCCTGGACAGAGAAGAGACCCAGTACTTC
d_gene: NA; v_gene: TRBV10-3; abundance: NA; j_gene: TRBJ2-1; CDR3aa: CASTQANEQFF; CDR3nt: TGTGCCAGCACTCAGGCCAATGAGCAGTTCTTC
d_gene: NA; v_gene: TRBV15; abundance: NA; j_gene: TRBJ1-6; CDR3aa: CATSRDLRNSPLHF; CDR3nt: TGTGCCACCAGCAGAGATCTAAGAAATTCACCCCTCCACTTT
d_gene: NA; v_gene: TRBV2; abundance: NA; j_gene: TRBJ1-1; CDR3aa: CASTGTEAFF; CDR3nt: TGTGCCAGCACCGGGACTGAAGCTTTCTTT
d_gene: NA; v_gene: TRBV20-1; abundance: NA; j_gene: TRBJ2-5; CDR3aa: CSARVARGAKTQYF; CDR3nt: TGCAGTGCTAGAGTTGCTCGGGGGGCCAAGACCCAGTACTTC
d_gene: NA; v_gene: TRBV5-6; abundance: NA; j_gene: TRBJ1-6; CDR3aa: CASSLGVTFSYNSPLHF; CDR3nt: TGTGCCAGCAGCTTGGGAGTGACTTTCTCCTATAATTCACCCCTCCACTTT
d_gene: TRBD2; v_gene: TRBV29-1; abundance: NA; j_gene: TRBJ2-7; CDR3aa: CSVGHRAAGARNEQYF; CDR3nt: TGCAGCGTCGGGCATAGAGCAGCGGGGGCGAGGAACGAGCAGTACTTC
d_gene: NA; v_gene: TRBV7-3; abundance: NA; j_gene: TRBJ2-1; CDR3aa: CASSGNEQFF; CDR3nt: TGTGCCAGCAGCGGGAATGAGCAGTTCTTC
d_gene: NA; v_gene: TRBV10-3; abundance: NA; j_gene: TRBJ1-5; CDR3aa: CAIKAGERNQPQHF; CDR3nt: TGTGCCATCAAGGCAGGCGAGCGCAATCAGCCCCAGCATTTT
d_gene: NA; v_gene: TRBV2; abundance: NA; j_gene: TRBJ2-2; CDR3aa: CASSAHLNTGELFF; CDR3nt: TGTGCCAGCAGTGCTCATCTGAACACCGGGGAGCTGTTTTTT
d_gene: TRBD2; v_gene: TRBV24-1; abundance: few; j_gene: TRBJ2-3; CDR3aa: CATSEGLADTDEQYF; CDR3nt: TGTGCCACCAGTGAGGGGCTAGCGGATACGGATGAGCAGTATTTT
d_gene: NA; v_gene: TRBV7-9; abundance: few; j_gene: TRBJ2-1; CDR3aa: CASSLGLSGSYNEQFF; CDR3nt: TGTGCCAGCAGCTTAGGACTTTCGGGCTCCTACAATGAGCAGTTCTTC
d_gene: NA; v_gene: TRBV7-9; abundance: NA; j_gene: TRBJ2-7; CDR3aa: CASSLRNLEQYF; CDR3nt: TGTGCCAGCAGCCTACGGAACCTCGAGCAGTACTTC
d_gene: NA; v_gene: TRBV24-1; abundance: few; j_gene: TRBJ2-2; CDR3aa: CATSDLGREGLFF; CDR3nt: TGTGCCACCAGTGATTTAGGCAGGGAAGGGCTGTTTTTT
d_gene: NA; v_gene: TRBV9; abundance: NA; j_gene: TRBJ1-6; CDR3aa: CASSVGYNNSPLHF; CDR3nt: TGTGCCAGCAGCGTAGGATATAATAATTCACCCCTCCACTTT
d_gene: NA; v_gene: TRBV19; abundance: NA; j_gene: TRBJ2-1; CDR3aa: CAIPPHNEQFF; CDR3nt: TGTGCCATCCCCCCCCACAATGAGCAGTTCTTC
d_gene: NA; v_gene: TRBV7-2; abundance: NA; j_gene: TRBJ2-2; CDR3aa: CASSQGGYGGELFF; CDR3nt: TGTGCCAGCAGTCAAGGGGGGTACGGCGGGGAGCTGTTTTTT
d_gene: NA; v_gene: TRBV15; abundance: NA; j_gene: TRBJ2-7; CDR3aa: CATSTSQGREQYF; CDR3nt: TGTGCCACCAGCACCTCGCAGGGGAGAGAGCAGTACTTC
d_gene: TRBD1; v_gene: TRBV25-1; abundance: NA; j_gene: TRBJ1-2; CDR3aa: CASSAEGGRRSSPVANYGYTF; CDR3nt: TGTGCCAGCAGTGCGGAAGGGGGCAGAAGGTCGTCTCCTGTAGCTAACTATGGCTACACCTTC
d_gene: TRBD1; v_gene: TRBV25-1; abundance: few; j_gene: TRBJ1-1; CDR3aa: CASRSWDRVDTEAFF; CDR3nt: TGTGCCAGCAGATCTTGGGACAGGGTCGACACTGAAGCTTTCTTT
d_gene: TRBD1; v_gene: TRBV15; abundance: few; j_gene: TRBJ2-1; CDR3aa: CATSLLTGGSYNEQFF; CDR3nt: TGTGCCACCAGCCTCCTGACAGGGGGGTCCTACAATGAGCAGTTCTTC
d_gene: TRBD2; v_gene: TRBV10-3; abundance: few; j_gene: TRBJ2-5; CDR3aa: CAIRWTSGGQETQYF; CDR3nt: TGTGCCATCAGGTGGACTAGCGGGGGGCAAGAGACCCAGTACTTC
d_gene: NA; v_gene: TRBV7-6; abundance: NA; j_gene: TRBJ2-5; CDR3aa: CASSLSGQLLETQYF; CDR3nt: TGTGCCAGCAGCTTAAGTGGACAGCTTTTAGAGACCCAGTACTTC
d_gene: TRBD1; v_gene: TRBV20-1; abundance: NA; j_gene: TRBJ1-5; CDR3aa: CSATGQYSNQPQHF; CDR3nt: TGCAGTGCTACGGGACAGTATAGCAATCAGCCCCAGCATTTT
d_gene: TRBD1; v_gene: TRBV7-6; abundance: many; j_gene: TRBJ2-7; CDR3aa: CASSLGTLTRDRQSYEQYF; CDR3nt: TGTGCCAGCAGCTTAGGCACCCTCACCCGGGACAGACAGAGCTACGAGCAGTACTTC
d_gene: NA; v_gene: TRBV6-6; abundance: once; j_gene: TRBJ1-2; CDR3aa: CASSAKVGYTF; CDR3nt: TGTGCCAGCAGTGCCAAGGTTGGCTACACCTTC
d_gene: NA; v_gene: TRBV20-1; abundance: NA; j_gene: TRBJ2-1; CDR3aa: CSARALAYNEQFF; CDR3nt: TGCAGTGCTAGAGCCCTAGCGTACAATGAGCAGTTCTTC
d_gene: NA; v_gene: TRBV9; abundance: NA; j_gene: TRBJ1-6; CDR3aa: CASSGSSYNSPLHF; CDR3nt: TGTGCCAGCAGCGGGAGCTCCTATAATTCACCCCTCCACTTT
d_gene: TRBD1; v_gene: TRBV24-1; abundance: NA; j_gene: TRBJ2-7; CDR3aa: CATQDRISYEQYF; CDR3nt: TGTGCCACTCAGGACAGGATCTCCTACGAGCAGTACTTC
d_gene: TRBD1; v_gene: TRBV20-1; abundance: NA; j_gene: TRBJ2-7; CDR3aa: CSAREGGTGTYEQYF; CDR3nt: TGCAGTGCTAGAGAGGGTGGGACAGGGACCTACGAGCAGTACTTC
d_gene: NA; v_gene: TRBV19; abundance: once; j_gene: TRBJ1-1; CDR3aa: CASNSGLNTEAFF; CDR3nt: TGTGCCAGTAATTCAGGCTTGAACACTGAAGCTTTCTTT
d_gene: TRBD2; v_gene: TRBV2; abundance: many; j_gene: TRBJ2-4; CDR3aa: CASSDLAGMGNIQYF; CDR3nt: TGTGCCAGCAGTGACCTAGCGGGAATGGGAAACATTCAGTACTTC
d_gene: NA; v_gene: TRBV7-9; abundance: few; j_gene: TRBJ2-7; CDR3aa: CASSSTGGTYEQYF; CDR3nt: TGTGCCAGCAGCTCGACCGGTGGGACTTACGAGCAGTACTTC
d_gene: NA; v_gene: TRBV15; abundance: NA; j_gene: TRBJ2-7; CDR3aa: CATRAQGRYEQYF; CDR3nt: TGTGCCACCAGAGCCCAGGGGCGGTACGAGCAGTACTTC